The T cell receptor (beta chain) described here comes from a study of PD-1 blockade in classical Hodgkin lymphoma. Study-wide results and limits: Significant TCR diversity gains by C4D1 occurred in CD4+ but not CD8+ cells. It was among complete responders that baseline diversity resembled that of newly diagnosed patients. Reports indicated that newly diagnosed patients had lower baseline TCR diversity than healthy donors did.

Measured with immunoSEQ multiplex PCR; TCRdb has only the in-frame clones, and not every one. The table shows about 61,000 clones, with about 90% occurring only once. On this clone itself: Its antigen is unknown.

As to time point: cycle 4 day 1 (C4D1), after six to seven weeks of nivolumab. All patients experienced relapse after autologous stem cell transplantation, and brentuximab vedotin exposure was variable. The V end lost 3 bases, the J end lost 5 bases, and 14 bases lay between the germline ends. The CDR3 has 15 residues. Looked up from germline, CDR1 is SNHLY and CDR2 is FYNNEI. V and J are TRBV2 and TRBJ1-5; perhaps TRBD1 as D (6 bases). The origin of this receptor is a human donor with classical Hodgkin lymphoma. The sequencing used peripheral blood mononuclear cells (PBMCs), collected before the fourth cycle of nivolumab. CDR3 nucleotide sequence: TGTGCCAGCAGTGAGGTACAGGGCCACTATCAGCCCCAGCATTTT. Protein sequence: CASSEVQGHYQPQHF.